The next 5 T cell receptor beta chains were all read from a single sample in a study of regulatory T cells in long-lasting Graves disease. Time point in this sample: newly diagnosed GD, antithyroid drugs for less than 3 months. There was RNA extracted from PBMCs, and the TCR library was made from it. For TCR beta, libraries came from iRepertoire HTBI primers and Arm-PCR of CDR3 regions. Each CDR3 protein gets one entry after TCRdb re-called the multiplex PCR reads with MiXCR. Of 580,000 or so distinct CDR3 sequences in the sample, 15% to 20% were seen once. These data were also filed under a second study, of T cells in Graves' hyperthyroidism and ophthalmopathy.

The starting material was peripheral blood mononuclear cells (PBMCs), obtained at new diagnosis, from a patient treated with antithyroid drugs. These receptors all come from a man between 18 and 29 years old with Graves disease.

This clonotype was recorded a few times. The CDR3 nucleotides read TGCAGTGCTGGGGGACAGGGTGGGGACACTGAAGCTTTCTTT. Translating it yields CSAGGQGGDTEAFF. The genes are TRBV20-1 and TRBJ1-1; 9 nucleotides match TRBD1. The CDR3 covers 14 residues. The ends lost 5 bases at V and 3 bases at J; junction bases unmatched: 7. Germline CDR1 reads DFQATT; CDR2 reads SNEGSKA (reference sequence).

Ten or more counts support this clonotype. The chain links TRBV12-3 or TRBV12-4 to TRBJ2-7, with D possibly TRBD1 on 5 matching bases. With 5 bases removed from V and 5 bases from J, the gap between germline ends came to 7 bases. The CDR3 length is 11 residues. CDR3: CASSGAHEQYF. Here the CDR3 DNA reads TGTGCCAGCAGTGGGGCCCACGAGCAGTACTTC.

The chain links TRBV4-1 to TRBJ2-7; no definite D call. Per germline, CDR1 MGHRA and CDR2 YSYEKL. Between the trimmed V and J ends, which lost 0 bases and 0 bases, there was a span of 12 bases. The CDR3 runs 16 residues. The CDR3, as DNA: TGCGCCAGCAGCCAAGATTGGGGATTCAGCTCCTACGAGCAGTACTTC. Amino acid sequence: CASSQDWGFSSYEQYF.

The V and J genes are TRBV20-1 and TRBJ1-1, with D hard to call. Germline loops: CDR1 DFQATT, CDR2 SNEGSKA (reference sequence). There are 13 residues in the CDR3. Trimming left V 8 bases short and J 3 bases short, with 16 bases between. The CDR3, as DNA: TGCAGTTCCCAAGGTGACGGGGACACTGAAGCTTTCTTT. Residues: CSSQGDGDTEAFF.

The sample holds many counts of this clonotype. The J gene is TRBJ2-7, the V gene TRBV11-2; D uncertain. Germline-derived CDR1 and CDR2 are SGHAT and FQNNGV. V was pared by 0 bases and J by 0 bases, with 12 bases between. The CDR3 loop spans 16 amino acids. The CDR3, as DNA: TGTGCCAGCAGCTTAGAACGGACCATGAGCTCCTACGAGCAGTACTTC. The encoded protein is CASSLERTMSSYEQYF.